This TCR beta chain was recovered during a study of blood T cell repertoires in COVID-19 (dated by TCRdb to the early 2020s). Context from the whole study: Collaborator samples came from the United States, Italy and Spain and covered acute and convalescent phases of COVID-19. The material from the prospective study consisted of cDNA or gDNA derived from T cells, B-cell-depleted T cells, or PBMCs. The dataset comprised deeply sampled blood TCRbeta repertoires from subjects exposed to, actively infected with, or recovered from COVID-19. A freely available public database, intended as a resource for researchers studying the immune response to SARS-CoV-2, is where the repertoires were released. The samples were drawn from two sources: the first 160 participants of the ongoing ImmuneRACE study, and approximately 1,300 subjects contributed by 6 global collaborators. The sample metadata nearly always contained a de-identified subject ID, COVID-19 status, age in years and sex. Where available, HLA class I and class II types were obtained from metadata supplied by the sample provider rather than from assay-based typing. Overall results and qualifications from the work: The quantity of clinical and demographic metadata differed by source and by participant and was supplied without curation.

A second Seattle source provided samples from volunteer blood donors who had recovered from COVID-19. Whole blood was collected in K2EDTA tubes by collaborating institutions according to the institutions' own protocols. For TCRbeta analysis, collaborators shipped samples as frozen whole blood, isolated PBMCs, or DNA extracted from either of those sample types. TCRbeta CDR3 regions were amplified from genomic DNA by means of the immunoSEQ Assay, a bias-controlled multiplex PCR. On the study's bioinformatics: Within the assay, amplification of reference gene primers was used to estimate how many nucleated cells each sample contained. To quantify the absolute abundance of each unique TCRbeta CDR3 rearrangement, sequence reads were collapsed and filtered. For each sample, productive Simpson clonality was calculated as the square root of Simpson's diversity index over productive rearrangements. The table comes from immuneACCESS by way of TCRdb, which keeps in-frame sequences with V and J called. Part of the clones is missing from these tables; in studies checked, under half for an unresolved V gene and the rest for unknown reasons. V and J calls and clone size come straight from that table; D and trimming were deduced from the DNA. The sample profile shows 300,000 or so clones; around 87% of them were found once. The ten top clones hold roughly 8% of the sample.

CDR1 and CDR2 (SEHNR, FQNEAQ) derive from the germline V gene (reference sequence). V drops 4 bases and J drops 10 bases, leaving 20 bases in between. The CDR3 runs 15 amino acids, cysteine and phenylalanine included. This entry keeps only the CDR3 DNA: 45 bases, framed from base 1. This clone showed up just once. The antigen it recognizes is unknown. No much larger clone exists at a distance of one base, and base qualities are not known. Material: peripheral blood. This receptor chain uses TRBV7-9 and TRBJ2-1, and possibly TRBD1, on 5 matching bases. The origin of this receptor is a woman aged 50 to 60 who had recovered from COVID-19. The CDR3 reads as follows: CASSSPLGARWEQFF. The DNA is as follows: TGTGCCAGCAGCTCCCCTCTAGGGGCCCGGTGGGAGCAGTTCTTC.